This T cell receptor (beta chain) was profiled in a study of CD8 T cells in ankylosing spondylitis. This CDR3 region has 14 residues. Germline V gives CDR1 GTSNPN, CDR2 SVGIG (reference sequence). V lost 3 bases, J lost 4 bases, and 2 bases stayed unmatched. Comments on this clonotype: Antigen: not known.

Findings of the study overall: Made up of eight highly homologous variants, a TCR beta motif appeared characteristic of ankylosing spondylitis blood.

Construction of TCR beta libraries was performed using quantitative 5'-RACE with molecular barcodes. TCRdb independently ran MiXCR on the 5' RACE reads; one entry per CDR3 protein. The table has about 700,000 distinct CDR3 sequences, roughly 19% seen once; the top ten hold around a fifth. Sequences were obtained from blood, either unsorted or a sorted T cell fraction (not recorded which). The sequence was obtained from a male donor with ankylosing spondylitis. The V gene is TRBV30, the J gene TRBJ1-5; 11 positions agree with TRBD1. The CDR3 here is CAWRGTGGNQPQHF. The CDR3 DNA reads TGTGCCTGGAGGGGGACAGGGGGGAATCAGCCCCAGCATTTT.